These 22 T cell receptor beta chains originate from one sample sequenced in a study of T cell changes during pregnancy in multiple sclerosis. Profiled with immunoSEQ multiplex PCR; TCRdb holds only in-frame clones, not every one. The sample contains tens of thousands of clones, 93% of which appear only once. Specimen: peripheral blood, collected after pregnancy. The source of these receptors is a female donor with multiple sclerosis, enrolled in a pregnancy study.

The chain carries TRBV28 and TRBJ1-1; D is perhaps TRBD1 (6 bases). The V end was cut by 10 bases, the J end by 2 bases, with 14 bases between. The V gene's germline CDR1 is MDHEN and CDR2 SYDVKM. This CDR3 comprises 13 residues. CDR3 sequence: CATAGAINTEAFF. As DNA, the CDR3 is TGTGCCACCGCGGGGGCCATAAACACTGAAGCTTTCTTT.

This rearrangement joins TRBV27 to TRBJ2-7; D is perhaps TRBD1 (6 bases). V was cut by 3 bases and J by 2 bases, with 8 bases left in between. CDR1 and CDR2 from the germline V gene are MNHEY and SMNVEV (reference sequence). This CDR3 has 13 residues. CDR3 DNA sequence: TGTGCCAGCAGTTTGCAGGGGACCTACGAGCAGTACTTC. Its translation is CASSLQGTYEQYF.

This chain joins TRBV2 and TRBJ2-7; TRBD1 is a possible D gene (6 bases). Deletions cut 4 bases from V and 6 bases from J, with 10 bases between. Germline lookup yields CDR1 SNHLY and CDR2 FYNNEI. This CDR3 region has 12 residues. The CDR3 nucleotides read TGTGCCAGCAGTGGGTACAGGGTCGAGCAGTACTTC. This gives the protein CASSGYRVEQYF.

The chain carries TRBV6-1 and TRBJ2-7; no clear D gene. Germline CDR1 MNHNS, CDR2 SASEGT. The CDR3 is 15 amino acids. Trimming took 2 bases from V and 0 from J, leaving 11 bases between them. CDR3 region: CASSEIALSSYEQYF. The CDR3 coding sequence is TGTGCCAGCAGTGAAATAGCCCTAAGCTCCTACGAGCAGTACTTC.

This clone was seen only once. This sequence joins TRBV28 and TRBJ1-4; the match to TRBD1 covers 7 bases. The germline gives CDR1 MDHEN, CDR2 SYDVKM. CDR3 length: 16 residues. The V and J ends lost 4 bases and 4 bases, in that order; junction bases with no gene match: 9. The CDR3 loop reads CASSSPSRGLNEKLFF. DNA of the CDR3: TGTGCCAGCAGTTCGCCCTCGAGGGGGCTTAATGAAAAACTGTTTTTT.

This chain joins TRBV6-1 and TRBJ2-7, with a possible D match to TRBD2 (6 bases). V was cut by 2 bases and J by 6 bases, with 14 bases left in between. Germline values: CDR1 MNHNS, CDR2 SASEGT. This CDR3 is 14 amino acids long. The DNA of the CDR3 is TGTGCCAGCAGTGAATTTCGCGGGGCGGTCGAGCAGTACTTC. This encodes CASSEFRGAVEQYF.

V gene TRBV5-6 combines with J gene TRBJ1-2, with TRBD1 matching 9 bases. The CDR3 is made up of 15 amino acids. The V segment lost 8 bases and the J segment 6 bases; nucleotides outside the gene matches: 14. CDR1 and CDR2 from the germline V gene are SGHDT and YYEEEE. CDR3 nucleotides: TGTGCCAGTAAACTCGGGACAGGGCCGGTAAATGGCTACACCTTC. This gives the protein CASKLGTGPVNGYTF. Drawing the rest from reference TRBV5-6 and TRBJ1-2, the complete variable domain is DAGVTQSPTHLIKTRGQQVTLRCSPKSGHDTVSWYQQALGQGPQFIFQYYEEEERQRGNFPDRFSGHQFPNYSSELNVNALLLGDSALYLCASKLGTGPVNGYTFGSGTRLTVV.

This clone has a handful of counts. V is TRBV6-5 and J is TRBJ2-6; D remains ambiguous. CDR1 and CDR2 from the germline V gene are MNHEY and SVGAGI. This CDR3 is 16 amino acids long. Deletions cut 2 bases from V and 0 bases from J, with 8 bases between. CDR3 loop: CASSYAPGSGANVLTF. CDR3 coding DNA: TGTGCCAGCAGTTACGCACCGGGCTCTGGGGCCAACGTCCTGACTTTC.

The V gene is TRBV13, the J gene TRBJ2-1; 10 bases are shared with TRBD2. The ends lost 5 bases at V and 4 bases at J; junction bases unmatched: 8. The CDR3 contains 16 residues. Germline CDR1 and CDR2: PRHDT and FYEKMQ (reference sequence). CDR3 residues: CASSLTTSGYYNEQFF. In nucleotides, the CDR3 is TGTGCCAGCAGCCTAACGACTAGCGGGTATTACAATGAGCAGTTCTTC.

The chain couples TRBV28 to TRBJ2-1, with D hard to call. V was shortened by 6 bases and J by 4 bases, with 16 bases between the two germline ends. Per germline, CDR1 MDHEN and CDR2 SYDVKM. The CDR3 consists of 15 residues. The CDR3 region has the DNA TGTGCCAGCAGCCCATACACTATCTCGTACAATGAGCAGTTCTTC. Translation gives CASSPYTISYNEQFF.

This chain joins TRBV19 and TRBJ1-4; D not resolved. CDR1 LNHDA and CDR2 SQIVND come from the germline V gene (reference sequence). The CDR3 has 13 residues. V was trimmed by 4 bases and J by 2 bases, leaving 5 bases between them. This CDR3 is CASSTVTNEKLFF. CDR3 nucleotides: TGTGCCAGTAGTACGGTCACTAATGAAAAACTGTTTTTT.

This clone was detected only once. This rearrangement joins TRBV2 to TRBJ2-5, with D tentatively TRBD1 (6 bases). This CDR3 has 13 amino acids. Trimming stripped 2 bases from V and 5 bases from J, with 9 bases between. The germline V gene has CDR1 SNHLY and CDR2 FYNNEI. This CDR3 reads CASSEQGTETQYF. The DNA for the CDR3 is TGTGCCAGCAGTGAACAGGGGACGGAGACCCAGTACTTC.

This chain uses TRBV7-9 with TRBJ2-7, with 10 bases lining up with TRBD1. Germline V gene sequence: CDR1 SEHNR, CDR2 FQNEAQ (reference sequence). CDR3 length: 15 residues. V shed 3 bases, J shed 6 bases, and the junction held 8 bases outside the gene matches. The CDR3 region is CASSFDRGRPGEQYF. The CDR3 DNA is TGTGCCAGCAGCTTCGACAGGGGGCGCCCGGGCGAGCAGTACTTC.

The chain is built from TRBV4-3 and TRBJ2-7; 7 bases align to TRBD1. The CDR3 loop spans 15 amino acids. Trimming removed 0 bases from V and 0 bases from J; junction bases left unmatched: 2. Germline V CDR1 and CDR2: LGHNA, YSLEER. The CDR3 DNA reads as TGCGCCAGCAGCCAAGAACGGGACAGCTCCTACGAGCAGTACTTC. This encodes CASSQERDSSYEQYF.

The chain joins TRBV18 to TRBJ1-5; D unresolved. Germline V CDR1 and CDR2: KGHSH, LQKENI. The V end lost 3 bases, the J end lost 4 bases, and 13 bases lay between the germline ends. The CDR3 extends over 15 amino acids. CDR3 sequence: CASSPLGQKNQPQHF. The CDR3 nucleotides are TGTGCCAGCTCACCGTTGGGCCAAAAGAATCAGCCCCAGCATTTT.

Comments on this clone: This sample also contains other DNA sequences that code for the same CDR3. J is TRBJ1-1 and V is TRBV18; 7 bases fit TRBD1. Germline V gives CDR1 KGHSH, CDR2 LQKENI. This CDR3 spans 14 amino acids. J lost 0 bases, V lost 6 bases, and 4 bases had no gene match. In DNA, the CDR3 is TGTGCCAGCTCCCCGACAGGGTTGAACACTGAAGCTTTCTTT. It specifies CASSPTGLNTEAFF.

The genes are TRBV19 and TRBJ1-4; D remains ambiguous. V was cut by 3 bases and J by 8 bases, with 10 bases left in between. The germline V gene encodes CDR1 LNHDA and CDR2 SQIVND (reference sequence). The CDR3 is 13 amino acids. The CDR3, as DNA: TGTGCCAGTAGTATGAGGGAAACAGAAAAACTGTTTTTT. This gives the protein CASSMRETEKLFF.

The chain joins TRBV4-3 to TRBJ1-1; D unclear. The V gene lost 3 bases and the J gene lost 1 base, with 18 bases spanning the gap. This CDR3 has 17 residues. The germline V gene encodes CDR1 LGHNA and CDR2 YSLEER. The CDR3 protein is CASSQDVLGESNTEAFF. The CDR3, as DNA: TGCGCCAGCAGCCAGGATGTCCTTGGGGAGTCGAACACTGAAGCTTTCTTT.

V and J are TRBV11-2 and TRBJ2-7; 8 bases are a match to TRBD1. The CDR3 has 12 residues. With 6 bases clipped from V and 6 bases from J, the junction kept 4 bases outside the gene matches. CDR1 SGHAT and CDR2 FQNNGV come from the germline V gene. CDR3 sequence (DNA): TGTGCCAGCAGGTGGACAGGGTCCGAGCAGTACTTC. This codes for CASRWTGSEQYF.

This chain connects TRBV4-1 to TRBJ2-7; D is possibly TRBD2 (6 bases). This CDR3 spans 15 amino acids. CDR1 is MGHRA and CDR2 is YSYEKL in the germline V gene. The ends were cut back, 1 base at V and 2 bases at J, with 12 bases in the middle. The CDR3: CASSQVVGLPYEQYF. DNA of the CDR3: TGCGCCAGCAGCCAAGTTGTTGGACTACCCTACGAGCAGTACTTC.

The genes are TRBV7-2 and TRBJ2-7; tentatively, D is TRBD2 (5 bases). CDR3 length: 13 residues. Germline CDR1 and CDR2: SGHTA and FQGNSA. Trimming took 2 bases from V and 2 from J, leaving 7 bases between them. This chain's CDR3 is CASSLWRAYEQYF. The CDR3 DNA sequence: TGTGCCAGCAGCTTATGGCGGGCCTACGAGCAGTACTTC. Full variable domain (outside the CDR3, taken from reference TRBV7-2 and TRBJ2-7): GAGVSQSPSNKVTEKGKDVELRCDPISGHTALYWYRQSLGQGLEFLIYFQGNSAPDKSGLPSDRFSAERTGGSVSTLTIQRTQQEDSAVYLCASSLWRAYEQYFGPGTRLTVT.

The V and J genes are TRBV11-2 and TRBJ2-2, with 11 bases identical to TRBD1. J lost 0 bases, V lost 3 bases, and 9 bases had no gene match. CDR3 length equals 19 residues. Per the germline V gene, CDR1 is SGHAT and CDR2 is FQNNGV. The CDR3 here is CASSFRRTGGQANTGELFF. The CDR3 DNA reads as TGTGCCAGCAGCTTTCGTAGGACAGGGGGCCAAGCGAACACCGGGGAGCTGTTTTTT.